A selection of T cell receptor beta chains follows, all from one sample in a study of blood T cell repertoires in COVID-19. Some clones are missing from TCRdb's copy, which holds only in-frame ones; the method was immunoSEQ multiplex PCR. The sample includes 80,000 to 95,000 clones, roughly nine tenths of them seen just once. Sequencing was performed on peripheral blood. The source is a human donor with active COVID-19. The donor label of this sample is uncertain. CDR3s include the opening cysteine and the closing phenylalanine or tryptophan. The order of the fields is D gene, V gene, J gene, clone size, CDR3 DNA, CDR3 protein. A D gene is named only where the DNA matches it firmly. Clone size appears in some rows only: once, few, many, or a class for an expanded clone.

-	TRBV5-1	TRBJ2-3	-	TGCGCCAGCAGCTTACTAGTGGGGGGTGATACGCAGTATTTT	CASSLLVGGDTQYF
TRBD2	TRBV12-5	TRBJ2-5	-	TGTGCCGCCGGACTAGCGGGGGGGGAAGAGACCCAGTACTTC	CAAGLAGGEETQYF
-	TRBV18	TRBJ1-2	-	TGTGCCAGCTCACTTGGGGCAGGGTATGGCTACACCTTC	CASSLGAGYGYTF
TRBD1	TRBV7-2	TRBJ1-2	-	TGTGCCAGCAGCTCTACCGGACAGGGTAACCATGGCTACACCTTC	CASSSTGQGNHGYTF
-	TRBV9	TRBJ2-5	-	TGTGCCAGCAGCGTAGCTATCGGCGGCCTAGAGACCCAGTACTTC	CASSVAIGGLETQYF
TRBD1	TRBV27	TRBJ1-2	-	TGTGCCAGCCGTTACCACAGGGGTATTGAGTATGGCTACACCTTC	CASRYHRGIEYGYTF
-	TRBV6-6	TRBJ1-5	-	TGTGCCAGCAGCCCTGGGACAAATCAGCCCCAGCATTTT	CASSPGTNQPQHF
-	TRBV6-4	TRBJ1-4	-	TGTGCCAGCAGTGACTCGGGCCAGGGGCATGGTGAAAAACTGTTTTTT	CASSDSGQGHGEKLFF
-	TRBV12-5	TRBJ2-1	once	TGTGCTAGTGGTTTGGTACAGGATTCCTACAATGAGCAGTTCTTC	CASGLVQDSYNEQFF
TRBD2	TRBV18	TRBJ2-1	once	TGTGCCAGCTTCACAGAGCTAGGACTAGATTCGTACAATGAGCAGTTCTTC	CASFTELGLDSYNEQFF
-	TRBV15	TRBJ1-1	-	TGTGCCACCAGCAGAGACAGGGTATTGTCGATGGCTGAAGCTTTCTTT	CATSRDRVLSMAEAFF
TRBD1	TRBV4-1	TRBJ2-7	-	TGCGCCAGCAGCCAGTCCATAGGGGGCCCACCCTACGAGCAGTACTTC	CASSQSIGGPPYEQYF
-	TRBV9	TRBJ1-2	-	TGTGCCAGCAGCCCCGCGGGCGGTGGTAATGGCTACACCTTC	CASSPAGGGNGYTF
-	TRBV7-6	TRBJ2-5	-	TGTGCCAGCAGCCAGGGATCCCAAGAGACCCAGTACTTC	CASSQGSQETQYF
-	TRBV5-6	TRBJ1-6	once	TGTGCCAGCAGCTTGGGGTCAGGGTCCTATAATTCACCCCTCCACTTT	CASSLGSGSYNSPLHF
TRBD2	TRBV24-1	TRBJ2-3	-	TGTGCCACCAGTTCGGCGGGGGGGTTAGATACGCAGTATTTT	CATSSAGGLDTQYF
TRBD2	TRBV5-1	TRBJ2-1	once	TGCGCCAGCAGCTTGGCCGGGGGGGCGACCTACAATGAGCAGTTCTTC	CASSLAGGATYNEQFF
-	TRBV6-5	TRBJ2-1	-	TGTGCCACCGGAGCTGGAGACAATGAGCAGTTCTTC	CATGAGDNEQFF
-	TRBV5-6	TRBJ1-2	-	TGTGCCAGCAGCTTGGGACAGATTAACTATGGCTACACCTTC	CASSLGQINYGYTF
-	TRBV6-5	TRBJ2-7	-	TGTGCCAGCAGGGTTGGACAGTACTACGAGCAGTACTTC	CASRVGQYYEQYF
TRBD1	TRBV3-1/TRBV3-2	TRBJ1-6	-	TGTGCCAGCAGCCAAGCCGACAGGGGTTCACCCCTCCACTTT	CASSQADRGSPLHF
-	TRBV14	TRBJ2-7	-	TGTGCCAGCAGCCGCCTCAAACTCGGGACACCCGAGCAGTACTTC	CASSRLKLGTPEQYF
-	TRBV2	TRBJ2-5	-	TGTGCCAGCAGTCTACCAAGATCGAGAGAGACCCAGTACTTC	CASSLPRSRETQYF
-	TRBV25-1	TRBJ1-2	-	TGTGCCAGCAGGGGGGGACTTCCAGGATATGGCTACACCTTC	CASRGGLPGYGYTF
TRBD2	TRBV5-4	TRBJ2-7	-	TGTGCCAGCAGCTTTAGCGGGGTAAATGAGCAGTACTTC	CASSFSGVNEQYF
-	TRBV4-1	TRBJ2-7	once	TGCGCCAGCAGCCAAGAATATCAGCCCGGCCCTGGGCAGAGCTCCTACGAGCAGTACTTC	CASSQEYQPGPGQSSYEQYF
TRBD2	TRBV13	TRBJ2-1	-	TGTGCCAGCAGCAATAGCGGGGGGCGTCTCAATGAGCAGTTCTTC	CASSNSGGRLNEQFF
-	TRBV5-1	TRBJ2-5	-	TGCGCCAGCAGCCCGGACAGATACCAAGAGACCCAGTACTTC	CASSPDRYQETQYF
TRBD1	TRBV5-5	TRBJ2-3	-	TGTGCCAGCAGCACACCGGACAGGGGGACGCAGTATTTT	CASSTPDRGTQYF
TRBD1	TRBV13	TRBJ2-1	once	TGTGCCAGCAGCTCGACCGGGACAGGGGGGTACAATGAGCAGTTCTTC	CASSSTGTGGYNEQFF
-	TRBV11-2	TRBJ2-3	-	TGTGCCAGCAGCTTAGTGGGGAGCGGGGATACGCAGTATTTT	CASSLVGSGDTQYF
TRBD2	TRBV14	TRBJ2-3	-	TGTGCCAGCAGCCAAGCTCCCACTAGCGGGGGGGCCTGGGATACGCAGTATTTT	CASSQAPTSGGAWDTQYF
TRBD1	TRBV10-1	TRBJ1-1	-	TGCGCCAGCAGTTCGACAGGGCTGGACACTGAAGCTTTCTTT	CASSSTGLDTEAFF